This entry lists 13 T cell receptor beta chains sequenced from one sample in a study of T cells in Graves' hyperthyroidism and ophthalmopathy (dated by TCRdb to between 2017 and 2020). The library relied on multiplex PCR. Instrument used: Illumina HiSeq 2000. The TCR beta CDR3 regions were amplified from RNA transcripts. The first round of RT-PCR for the TCR CDR3 was performed with the HTBI primer set and the Qiagen OneStep RT-PCR kit. TCRdb reworked the public reads: Q25 trimming with fastp, MiXCR clone assembly, productive beta chains retained. One record per CDR3 amino acid sequence lists the most common genes and DNA. The table for this sample lists about 720,000 distinct CDR3 sequences; about a sixth of them were counted only once. The top ten clonotypes cover around 8% of the sample. The sample comprised blood. The receptors stem from a man younger than 30 with Graves' hyperthyroidism.

For this clonotype: Sequence at one end of the junction differs from germline and may be a read error. This chain connects TRBV11-2 to TRBJ2-2, with 9 bases fitting TRBD2. This CDR3 has 16 residues. Germline CDR1 SGHAT, CDR2 FQNNGV. DNA for the CDR3: TGTGCCAGCAGCTTAAGGGCTAGCGGGAACACCGGGGAGCTGCTTTTT. It specifies CASSLRASGNTGELLF. Full variable domain (rest looked up from reference TRBV11-2 and TRBJ2-2): EAGVAQSPRYKIIEKRQSVAFWCNPISGHATLYWYQQILGQGPKLLIQFQNNGVVDDSQLPKDRFSAERLKGVDSTLKIQPAKLEDSAVYLCASSLRASGNTGELLFGEGSRLTVL.

This clonotype was counted many times. This sequence joins TRBV7-2 and TRBJ2-1; D remains ambiguous. The CDR3 has 15 amino acids. The V end was cut by 3 bases, the J end by 0 bases, with 9 bases between. CDR1 and CDR2 from the germline V gene are SGHTA and FQGNSA. The CDR3 spells CASSLYSSSYNEQFF. Written as DNA, the CDR3 is TGTGCCAGCAGCTTGTACTCCAGCTCCTACAATGAGCAGTTCTTC.

This clonotype was detected a few times. The chain recombines TRBV10-3 with TRBJ2-1; TRBD2 aligns across 11 bases. The V gene's germline CDR1 is ENHRY and CDR2 SYGVKD. The CDR3 consists of 14 residues. The trim removed 6 bases at V and 4 bases at J, leaving 2 bases unmatched. The CDR3 here is CAISGTSGYNEQFF. In DNA form, the CDR3 reads TGTGCCATCAGCGGGACTAGCGGATACAATGAGCAGTTCTTC.

This clonotype has ten or more counts. The V and J genes are TRBV7-2 and TRBJ2-6; D could derive from TRBD1 or TRBD2 (5 bases each). V was pared by 4 bases and J by 0 bases, with 13 bases between. Germline CDR1 is SGHTA and CDR2 is FQGNSA. This CDR3 has 17 residues. CDR3 residues: CASSSRDVDSGANVLTF. The CDR3 bases are TGTGCCAGCAGCTCCCGGGACGTAGACTCTGGGGCCAACGTCCTGACTTTC.

The V and J genes are TRBV9 and TRBJ2-7; 7 bases are shared with TRBD1. Trimming removed 10 bases from V and 2 bases from J; junction bases left unmatched: 18. Germline V lookup: CDR1 SGDLS, CDR2 YYNGEE. The CDR3 consists of 16 residues. CDR3 in DNA: TGTGCCTGCCGCGTTATGGGACAGTCGCCCCCCTACGAGCAGTACTTC. It translates to CACRVMGQSPPYEQYF.

This clonotype was detected a few times. V gene TRBV19 combines with J gene TRBJ1-2; TRBD1 might be the D (5 bases). Deletions cut 5 bases from V and 8 bases from J, with 21 bases between. This CDR3 is 15 amino acids long. CDR1 is LNHDA and CDR2 is SQIVND in the germline V gene (reference sequence). CDR3: CASSPGTSLRGGYTF. The CDR3 nucleotides are TGTGCCAGTAGTCCCGGGACCTCCCTCCGGGGAGGCTACACCTTC. Complete variable domain (other parts from reference TRBV19 and TRBJ1-2): DGGITQSPKYLFRKEGQNVTLSCEQNLNHDAMYWYRQDPGQGLRLIYYSQIVNDFQKGDIAEGYSVSREKKESFPLTVTSAQKNPTAFYLCASSPGTSLRGGYTFGSGTRLTVV.

This clonotype was recorded at least ten times. The chain recombines TRBV3-1 with TRBJ2-7, with TRBD1 matching over 10 bases. CDR1 is LGHDT, CDR2 YNNKEL, per germline (reference sequence). Trimming removed 1 base from V and 4 bases from J; junction bases left unmatched: 7. The CDR3 contains 16 residues. The CDR3 spells CASSQGPGTGVYEQYF. The CDR3 nucleotides read TGTGCCAGCAGCCAAGGTCCCGGGACAGGGGTGTACGAGCAGTACTTC.

This clonotype was observed at least ten times. The V gene is TRBV2, the J gene TRBJ1-1; D gene uncertain. Germline V gene lookup returns CDR1 SNHLY and CDR2 FYNNEI. The CDR3 sequence is 14 residues long. V was trimmed by 3 bases and J by 1 base, leaving 9 bases between them. The CDR3, as DNA: TGTGCCAGCAGTGATAGTTGGGGGAACACTGAAGCTTTCTTT. Amino acids: CASSDSWGNTEAFF.

This clonotype appeared a few times. The J gene is TRBJ2-2, the V gene TRBV28; D could derive from TRBD1 or TRBD2 (5 bases each). Germline V gene data show CDR1 as MDHEN and CDR2 as SYDVKM. The CDR3 runs to 16 residues. V was clipped by 8 bases and J by 4 bases, with 20 bases between them. The CDR3 here is CASGTGTPRSTGELFF. In nucleotides, the CDR3 is TGTGCCAGCGGTACCGGGACCCCGAGATCCACCGGGGAGCTGTTTTTT.

The rearrangement uses TRBV20-1 and TRBJ1-2, with D unresolved. From germline, CDR1 is DFQATT and CDR2 SNEGSKA (reference sequence). Trimming stripped 4 bases from V and 2 bases from J, with 2 bases between. The CDR3 runs to 10 residues. Here the CDR3 reads CSAKNYGYTF. Here the CDR3 DNA reads TGCAGTGCTAAAAACTATGGCTACACCTTC.

This clonotype was seen ten or more times. This chain links TRBV29-1 with TRBJ2-1, with TRBD2 matching over 10 bases. V gave up 7 bases and J gave up 4 bases; unmatched junction bases: 13. The CDR3 runs to 16 residues. Germline assignment: CDR1 SQVTM and CDR2 ANQGSEA. CDR3 sequence reads: CSAELAGTVGYNEQFF. CDR3 nucleotides: TGCAGCGCCGAACTAGCGGGAACGGTAGGATACAATGAGCAGTTCTTC.

This clonotype came up a few times. The chain has TRBV6-1 and TRBJ2-3; D is possibly TRBD2 (6 bases). V was pared by 4 bases and J by 5 bases, with 7 bases between. CDR1 is MNHNS and CDR2 is SASEGT in the germline V gene. The CDR3 contains 12 residues. CDR3: CASSGAGDTQYF. The CDR3 bases are TGTGCCAGCAGTGGAGCGGGAGATACGCAGTATTTT.

The V gene is TRBV6-1, the J gene TRBJ1-2, with D perhaps TRBD1 (5 bases). The CDR3 has 15 amino acids. Trimming left V 10 bases short and J 3 bases short, with 21 bases between. Germline V CDR1 and CDR2: MNHNS, SASEGT. The CDR3 DNA is TGTGCCAACAGCCGGGGCCGGGGCGCTGACTATGGCTACACCTTC. Protein product: CANSRGRGADYGYTF.